Listed below are T cell receptor beta chains from one sample, sequenced in a study of human thymus T cells. Here immunoSEQ multiplex PCR was the method, and the copy in TCRdb shows in-frame clones only, minus some. The table has tens of thousands of clones, 85% to 95% seen once. The sample comprised thymus tissue. The receptor source for this set is a girl under three years old with a congenital heart defect but otherwise immunologically healthy. Each CDR3 is given with its conserved first and last residue. A D gene is named only where the DNA matches it firmly. A clone size is listed for some rows: how often the clone was seen (once, few, many), or a class if it is expanded.

D	V	size	J	DNA	CDR3
TRBD1	TRBV19	.	TRBJ1-1	TGTGCCAGTAGTCCTAGGACAGGGCTGAGCACTGAAGCTTTCTTT	CASSPRTGLSTEAFF
TRBD1	TRBV18	once	TRBJ1-1	TGTGCCAGCTCAGGGACAGGGGGAGTTATGGACACTGAAGCTTTCTTT	CASSGTGGVMDTEAFF
TRBD2	TRBV28	.	TRBJ2-1	TGTGCCAGCAGTCTTCAGCGGGAGTTCTACAATGAGCAGTTCTTC	CASSLQREFYNEQFF
TRBD2	TRBV27	.	TRBJ2-2	TGTGCCACCCAACTAGCGGGGGGCCCCGGGGAGCTGTTTTTT	CATQLAGGPGELFF
.	TRBV28	.	TRBJ2-7	TGTGCCAGCAGTTTAGGGGCAGGGGTTTCCTACGAGCAGTACTTC	CASSLGAGVSYEQYF
.	TRBV21-1	.	TRBJ1-2	TGTGCCAGCAGCAAATGGGAGGCGGTGAGGGAGGGCTACACCTTC	CASSKWEAVREGYTF
.	TRBV28	.	TRBJ2-5	TGTGCCCCGACAGGAGAAGATCAAGAGACCCAGTACTTC	CAPTGEDQETQYF
TRBD2	TRBV5-6	.	TRBJ2-3	TGTGCCAGCAGCTTCACTAGCGGCCATACCGGCACAGATACGCAGTATTTT	CASSFTSGHTGTDTQYF
TRBD1	TRBV7-2	.	TRBJ2-2	TGTGCCAGCAGCTTAGACCCCCGACGAGGGACAGGGGCCCCCGGGGAGCTGTTTTTT	CASSLDPRRGTGAPGELFF
.	TRBV9	.	TRBJ2-1	TGTGCCAGCAGCGCACTTACATCTGGCGACAATGAGCAGTTCTTC	CASSALTSGDNEQFF
.	TRBV30	.	TRBJ1-1	TGTGCCTGGAGTGTACTTTGGGTTGGGGGGTTGAACACTGAAGCTTTCTTT	CAWSVLWVGGLNTEAFF
TRBD2	TRBV28	.	TRBJ2-5	TGTGCCAGCAGTTTCGTGACTAGCGGGACCCTAGGGGGGGAGACCCAGTACTTC	CASSFVTSGTLGGETQYF
.	TRBV20-1	.	TRBJ2-1	TGCAGTGCTAGGGGCTGGGGGGAGCAGTTCTTC	CSARGWGEQFF
.	TRBV13	few	TRBJ1-1	TGTGCCAGCAGCTTGGCGGGTACTGAAGCTTTCTTT	CASSLAGTEAFF
TRBD1	TRBV14	.	TRBJ2-7	TGTGCCAGCAGCCAAGACCCGGGACAGGGTGCGCACGAGCAGTACTTC	CASSQDPGQGAHEQYF
.	TRBV7-2	.	TRBJ2-1	TGTGCCAGCAGCTTAAATACGGAGGCCCCCTACAATGAGCAGTTCTTC	CASSLNTEAPYNEQFF
.	TRBV6-1	.	TRBJ1-1	TGTGCCAGCAGTGTTGGGTACACTGAAGCTTTCTTT	CASSVGYTEAFF
.	TRBV30	.	TRBJ2-3	TGTGCCTGGACCCCGAGGTACGCAGATACGCAGTATTTT	CAWTPRYADTQYF
TRBD2	TRBV30	.	TRBJ2-7	TGTGCCTGGAGGCCACTAGCGGGGACCTACTGGGAGCAGTACTTC	CAWRPLAGTYWEQYF
.	TRBV27	.	TRBJ2-2	TGTGCCAGCACCCAGTGGACCCCCTTGAAGGTCGCCGGGGAGCTGTTTTTT	CASTQWTPLKVAGELFF
.	TRBV28	.	TRBJ2-5	TGTGCCAGCAGTACAGGGTTGGGGACCCAGTACTTC	CASSTGLGTQYF
.	TRBV6-5	.	TRBJ2-1	TGTGCCAGCAGTTATTCAGCCGGCGGGGACTATGAGCAGTTCTTC	CASSYSAGGDYEQFF
.	TRBV9	.	TRBJ2-7	TGTGCCAGCAGCGTAGGTGTCGACGAGCAGTACTTC	CASSVGVDEQYF
.	TRBV5-1	.	TRBJ2-6	TGCGCCAGCAGCGCCGGACAGGGAGGGATCTCTGGGGCCAACGTCCTGACTTTC	CASSAGQGGISGANVLTF
.	TRBV4-1	once	TRBJ2-1	TGCGCCAGCAGCGGTAATAGGGGGAGGCCCTCCTACAATGAGCAGTTCTTC	CASSGNRGRPSYNEQFF
.	TRBV4-2	.	TRBJ2-2	TGTGCCAGCAGCCAAGATCCTCCTCGGGGAATCGGGGAGCTGTTTTTT	CASSQDPPRGIGELFF
.	TRBV10-1	.	TRBJ1-5	TGCGCCAGCAGTGAGTCTTCCAGGGTGAATCAGCCCCAGCATTTT	CASSESSRVNQPQHF
.	TRBV18	.	TRBJ1-2	TGTGCCAGCTCACCACGAAGAATAGGAGCAACCTCCCCTGTTGGCTACACCTTC	CASSPRRIGATSPVGYTF
TRBD1	TRBV4-3	.	TRBJ1-1	TGCGCCAGCAGCCATCGGACAGGGGAAAACACTGAAGCTTTCTTT	CASSHRTGENTEAFF
.	TRBV6-1	.	TRBJ1-1	TGTGCCAGCAGTACAGGGTTTGAGAACACTGAAGCTTTCTTT	CASSTGFENTEAFF
.	TRBV29-1	.	TRBJ2-1	TGCAGCGTTGGGAGGCCGGGGTACAATGAGCAGTTCTTC	CSVGRPGYNEQFF
TRBD2	TRBV9	.	TRBJ2-1	TGTGCCAGCAGCGTAGCGGGGGGAGCGGGCTACAATGAGCAGTTCTTC	CASSVAGGAGYNEQFF
TRBD1	TRBV27	.	TRBJ1-1	TGTGCCAGCAGTTTAGACAGGGTGCTAACTGAAGCTTTCTTT	CASSLDRVLTEAFF
.	TRBV7-8	.	TRBJ1-1	TGTGCCAGCAGCGGCAGGGGTTACACTGAAGCTTTCTTT	CASSGRGYTEAFF
TRBD2	TRBV2	.	TRBJ2-5	TGTGCCAGCAGTGAATCCGAGCGGGACCTCCAAGAGACCCAGTACTTC	CASSESERDLQETQYF
TRBD2	TRBV27	.	TRBJ2-5	TGTGCCAGCAGTTTACCCTCTCGGGCGGGGGAGCCGGAGACCCAGTACTTC	CASSLPSRAGEPETQYF
.	TRBV15	.	TRBJ1-3	TGTGCCACCAGCAGAGATGCAGGGGCGGCTGGAAACACCATATATTTT	CATSRDAGAAGNTIYF
.	TRBV27	.	TRBJ2-3	TGTGCCAGCAGTTTAGGGCCTCGATCCACAGATACGCAGTATTTT	CASSLGPRSTDTQYF
TRBD1	TRBV5-1	.	TRBJ2-3	TGCGCCAGCAGCTTGGACAGGGGTTTAACAGATACGCAGTATTTT	CASSLDRGLTDTQYF
.	TRBV28	.	TRBJ1-1	TGTGCCAGCAGTTTCGATAGGTCGAACACTGAAGCTTTCTTT	CASSFDRSNTEAFF
TRBD2	TRBV28	.	TRBJ2-2	TGTGCCAGCAGTGCGGAAGCGGGAGGCACCGGGGAGCTGTTTTTT	CASSAEAGGTGELFF
.	TRBV5-6	.	TRBJ1-2	TGTGCCAGCAGCTTGGTTAGTGGGGGATTAGGCTACACCTTC	CASSLVSGGLGYTF
TRBD2	TRBV7-2	.	TRBJ2-7	TGTGCCAGCAGCTTACCCTGGACTAGCGGGAGGACCGCACTCTACGAGCAGTACTTC	CASSLPWTSGRTALYEQYF
.	TRBV12-5	.	TRBJ1-1	TGTGCTAGTGGTTTGTCGTCCGAAGCTTTCTTT	CASGLSSEAFF
.	TRBV10-2	.	TRBJ1-5	TGCGCCAGCAGTAAAAGAAGGGACTCAGGAGGCTATAGCAATCAGCCCCAGCATTTT	CASSKRRDSGGYSNQPQHF
.	TRBV6-5	.	TRBJ1-5	TGTGCCAGCAGTTACGGGCGGAATCAGCCCCAGCATTTT	CASSYGRNQPQHF
TRBD2	TRBV12-5	once	TRBJ2-2	TGTGCTAGTGGTTTGCCCTCCGTAGCGGGAGTAACCGGGGAGCTGTTTTTT	CASGLPSVAGVTGELFF
.	TRBV10-1	.	TRBJ2-1	TGCGCCAGCAGTGGTCCCTTGACTACTTTCTACAATGAGCAGTTCTTC	CASSGPLTTFYNEQFF
TRBD1	TRBV7-9	.	TRBJ1-3	TGTGCCAGCAGCTCAAGACAGGGGGCGGGAAGCTCTGGAAACACCATATATTTT	CASSSRQGAGSSGNTIYF
TRBD1	TRBV6-5	.	TRBJ1-5	TGTGCCAGCAGCCCTCTCGACAGGGTCCATCAGCCCCAGCATTTT	CASSPLDRVHQPQHF
.	TRBV7-2	.	TRBJ1-4	TGTGCCAGCAGCTTAGATGGGGGACCTAATGAAAAACTGTTTTTT	CASSLDGGPNEKLFF
TRBD1	TRBV6-6	.	TRBJ1-1	TGTGCCAGCTTCTCGGGACAGGGGGTTCGAACTGAAGCTTTCTTT	CASFSGQGVRTEAFF
TRBD2	TRBV28	.	TRBJ2-3	TGTGCCAGCAGTTTAGTTCCTAGCGGGAGAAACACTAGCACAGATACGCAGTATTTT	CASSLVPSGRNTSTDTQYF
TRBD2	TRBV7-6	.	TRBJ2-7	TGTGCCAGCAGCTTAGCGGTCTCTAGCGGGAGACGCGAGCAGTACTTC	CASSLAVSSGRREQYF
TRBD1	TRBV5-1	.	TRBJ2-3	TGCGCCAGCAGCTTGAAGAGGGGGCATAGCACAGATACGCAGTATTTT	CASSLKRGHSTDTQYF